The 20 T cell receptor beta chains reported below all come from one sample, sequenced in a study of PD-L1 blockade in urothelial cancer. The time point denotes: peripheral blood 6 weeks after treatment start. This table comes from immunoSEQ multiplex PCR, and its TCRdb copy is limited to in-frame clones, with some not included. The table has about 51,000 clones, 88% seen once. Sequences were derived from PBMCs, sampled around atezolizumab (anti-PD-L1) treatment. Source of these receptors: a man in his sixties with urothelial cancer.

V and J are TRBV7-2 and TRBJ1-1, with D hard to call. Trimming cost V 1 base and J 6 bases, with 9 bases left between them. CDR1 is SGHTA, CDR2 FQGNSA, per germline. This CDR3 has 13 residues. The CDR3 here is CASSLVTRAEAFF. The CDR3 bases are TGTGCCAGCAGCTTAGTTACCCGCGCTGAAGCTTTCTTT.

The chain couples TRBV29-1 to TRBJ2-7; D is unclear. Germline CDR1 reads SQVTM; CDR2 reads ANQGSEA. CDR3 size: 13 residues. Trimming cost V 4 bases and J 0 bases, with 10 bases left between them. CDR3 amino acids: CSVGERSSYEQYF. The CDR3 bases are TGCAGCGTTGGTGAAAGGAGCTCCTACGAGCAGTACTTC.

The rearrangement joins TRBV28 to TRBJ2-7; D might be TRBD1 (5 bases). The V end lost 3 bases, the J end lost 5 bases, and 14 bases lay between the germline ends. This CDR3 is 14 amino acids long. Germline V gives CDR1 MDHEN, CDR2 SYDVKM. Here the CDR3 reads CASSFTAGAHEQYF. CDR3 DNA sequence: TGTGCCAGCAGTTTTACGGCTGGGGCCCACGAGCAGTACTTC.

V is TRBV18 and J is TRBJ1-5, with 8 bases lining up with TRBD1. Germline CDR1 reads KGHSH; CDR2 reads LQKENI. The CDR3 consists of 14 residues. V gave up 6 bases and J gave up 3 bases; unmatched junction bases: 4. The CDR3 nucleotides read TGTGCCAGCTCTTGGACAGGGACCAATCAGCCCCAGCATTTT. Amino acid sequence: CASSWTGTNQPQHF.

The chain uses TRBV5-1 and TRBJ1-1, with 8 bases fitting TRBD1. Trimming cost V 3 bases and J 1 base; bases outside gene matches: 2. Germline V gene data show CDR1 as SGHRS and CDR2 as YFSETQ. The CDR3 length is 14 residues. The CDR3 DNA follows: TGCGCCAGCAGCTACGGACAGGGGAACACTGAAGCTTTCTTT. Residues: CASSYGQGNTEAFF.

The table lists this clone with a count of one. The genes are TRBV19 and TRBJ2-7, with 9 nucleotides matching TRBD1. The CDR3 loop spans 15 amino acids. CDR1 is LNHDA, CDR2 SQIVND, per germline (reference sequence). V shed 5 bases, J shed 7 bases, and the junction held 12 bases outside the gene matches. As DNA, the CDR3 is TGTGCCAGTAGTGTAACCGGGACAGGGATGCTTGAGCAGTACTTC. Translating it yields CASSVTGTGMLEQYF.

V usage is TRBV7-9 and J usage is TRBJ2-7, with 8 bases matching TRBD2. The germline gives CDR1 SEHNR, CDR2 FQNEAQ (reference sequence). This CDR3 spans 17 amino acids. V trimming: 1 base; J trimming: 4 bases; junction bases outside the gene matches: 12. This CDR3 reads CASSLGTGLDLTYEQYF. CDR3 coding DNA: TGTGCCAGCAGCTTAGGTACGGGACTAGATTTAACGTACGAGCAGTACTTC.

The chain combines TRBV29-1 with TRBJ2-7, with 10 bases identical to TRBD2. This CDR3 is built from 13 residues. Germline V gene lookup returns CDR1 SQVTM and CDR2 ANQGSEA. The J segment lost 6 bases and the V segment lost 4 bases, leaving 6 bases of the junction unmatched. CDR3 loop: CSVVLAGSPEQYF. As DNA, the CDR3 is TGCAGCGTTGTACTAGCGGGATCTCCCGAGCAGTACTTC.

V usage is TRBV30 and J usage is TRBJ2-3, with 11 bases matching TRBD1. V gave up 3 bases and J gave up 3 bases; unmatched junction bases: 8. The CDR3 extends over 16 amino acids. CDR1 and CDR2 from the germline V gene are GTSNPN and SVGIG (reference sequence). In DNA form, the CDR3 reads TGTGCCTGGAGAGCCGGGACAGGGGGTTTAACAGATACGCAGTATTTT. Its protein product is CAWRAGTGGLTDTQYF.

The V call is TRBV10-3, the J call TRBJ1-1; 8 bases line up with TRBD1. CDR1 ENHRY and CDR2 SYGVKD come from the germline V gene. This CDR3 is built from 14 residues. J gave up 6 bases and V 4 bases, and 7 bases lay outside the gene matches. For the CDR3, the DNA is TGTGCCATCAGTGGGACAGGGAGAGCTCCTGAAGCTTTCTTT. Protein: CAISGTGRAPEAFF.

This sequence joins TRBV5-1 and TRBJ2-7, with D perhaps TRBD1 (7 bases). This CDR3 region has 15 residues. V was pared by 4 bases and J by 2 bases, with 16 bases between. Germline V gene sequence: CDR1 SGHRS, CDR2 YFSETQ. CDR3 DNA sequence: TGCGCCAGCAGCGGCGGGACAGTGAGGACCTACGAGCAGTACTTC. It is translated as CASSGGTVRTYEQYF.

V and J are TRBV6-5 and TRBJ2-3, with 12 bases lining up with TRBD2. From germline, CDR1 is MNHEY and CDR2 SVGAGI. The length of the CDR3 is 15 residues. The ends lost 5 bases at V and 6 bases at J; junction bases unmatched: 6. This CDR3 reads CASSRSGTSGDTQYF. The CDR3 DNA follows: TGTGCCAGCAGTCGCTCCGGGACTAGCGGGGATACGCAGTATTTT.

This chain uses TRBV4-3 with TRBJ2-1; TRBD2 matches at 11 bases. This CDR3 region has 18 residues. Trimming cost V 0 bases and J 8 bases; bases outside gene matches: 12. The germline V gene encodes CDR1 LGHNA and CDR2 YSLEER. The CDR3 DNA sequence: TGCGCCAGCAGCCAAGAATTGGGCTATAGCGGGAGGGCCGATGAGCAGTTCTTC. Amino acids: CASSQELGYSGRADEQFF.

The rearrangement joins TRBV27 to TRBJ2-7; 14 bases match TRBD2. After removal of 5 bases from V and 1 base from J, the junction contained 4 bases not matched to a gene. The CDR3 is 16 amino acids. Germline lookup yields CDR1 MNHEY and CDR2 SMNVEV (reference sequence). The DNA for the CDR3 is TGTGCCAGCAGTAGGGGACTAGCGGGAGCGTCCTACGAGCAGTACTTC. Translation gives CASSRGLAGASYEQYF.

The genes are TRBV11-1 and TRBJ2-7; a weak D match, TRBD1 (5 bases). V was shortened by 0 bases and J by 1 base, with 7 bases between the two germline ends. Germline V gene lookup returns CDR1 SGHAT and CDR2 FQDESV (reference sequence). The CDR3 runs to 14 residues. CDR3: CASSLAQGSYEQYF. CDR3 nucleotide sequence: TGTGCCAGCAGCTTAGCGCAGGGATCCTACGAGCAGTACTTC.

The chain recombines TRBV19 with TRBJ2-3, with a weak D call TRBD2 (6 bases). In germline, CDR1 is LNHDA, CDR2 SQIVND (reference sequence). The V gene lost 6 bases and the J gene lost 4 bases, with 17 bases spanning the gap. There are 15 residues in the CDR3. Here the CDR3 reads CASRFGGVSADTQYF. CDR3 nucleotide sequence: TGTGCCAGTAGGTTCGGGGGAGTGTCGGCAGATACGCAGTATTTT.

Notes on this clone: This specimen includes other DNA sequences encoding the same CDR3. The rearrangement joins TRBV18 to TRBJ1-1; tentatively, D is TRBD1 (6 bases). V was clipped by 3 bases and J by 1 base, with 9 bases between them. This CDR3 is built from 14 residues. Germline V gene data show CDR1 as KGHSH and CDR2 as LQKENI. The CDR3 here is CASSPATGNTEAFF. In nucleotides, the CDR3 is TGTGCCAGCTCACCGGCGACAGGGAACACTGAAGCTTTCTTT.

CDR3 amino acids: CASSSQGDEQFF. The DNA for the CDR3 is TGTGCCAGCAGTTCACAGGGGGATGAGCAGTTCTTC. V and J are TRBV6-6 and TRBJ2-1; 8 positions agree with TRBD1. Unmatched junction bases numbered 1, after V lost 4 bases and J lost 8 bases. In germline, CDR1 is MNHNY, CDR2 SVGAGI (reference sequence). The CDR3 spans 12 residues.

The rearrangement links TRBV5-1 to TRBJ2-7; D remains unclear. This CDR3 comprises 14 residues. The V gene lost 4 bases and the J gene lost 0 bases, with 11 bases spanning the gap. Germline CDR1 SGHRS, CDR2 YFSETQ. CDR3 DNA: TGCGCCAGCAGCCAAACTCCCTTCTCCTACGAGCAGTACTTC. It codes for CASSQTPFSYEQYF.

The chain links TRBV6-1 to TRBJ2-3; 14 bases map to TRBD2. Germline trimming cut 4 bases from V and 4 bases from J; bases unmatched to any gene: 4. The CDR3 is 16 amino acids. CDR1 and CDR2 from the germline V gene are MNHNS and SASEGT. CDR3 DNA: TGTGCCAGCAGTGTGACTAGCGGGGGGGCATCAGATACGCAGTATTTT. This gives the protein CASSVTSGGASDTQYF.